One sample yielded the 12 T cell receptor beta chains listed below, sequenced in a study of cytomegalovirus exposure and HLA in healthy donors. The PCR used 60 Vbeta and 13 Jbeta primers. Measured with immunoSEQ multiplex PCR; TCRdb has only the in-frame clones, and not every one. Among some 160,000 clones, 73% were seen once, and the ten largest hold 5.4%. Material for sequencing was PBMCs. The receptors originated from a woman between 18 and 30 years old in good health and CMV-seropositive.

The chain uses TRBV30 and TRBJ1-6, with D unresolved. The CDR3 is 14 residues long. The V gene's germline CDR1 is GTSNPN and CDR2 SVGIG (reference sequence). Trimming stripped 0 bases from V and 8 bases from J, with 11 bases between. CDR3 bases: TGTGCCTGGAGTGTTAGCGCAGTTGATTCACCCCTCCACTTT. Translation gives CAWSVSAVDSPLHF.

CDR3 DNA: TGCGCCAGCAGCCAGGGGACAGGGGTCGTAGAAAAACTGTTTTTT. Its translation is CASSQGTGVVEKLFF. The chain carries TRBV4-3 and TRBJ1-4, with 10 bases fitting TRBD1. This CDR3 region has 15 residues. Germline CDR1 is LGHNA and CDR2 is YSLEER. V trimming: 3 bases; J trimming: 8 bases; junction bases outside the gene matches: 6.

The rearrangement uses TRBV30 and TRBJ2-4; tentative D call: TRBD1 (5 bases). V shed 1 base and J shed 0 bases, with 22 bases lying between them. This CDR3 is 19 amino acids long. CDR1 is GTSNPN and CDR2 is SVGIG in the germline V gene (reference sequence). DNA for the CDR3: TGTGCCTGGAGTGCCATTCAGGGTTTGGGTAAGCTAGCCAAAAACATTCAGTACTTC. Its translation is CAWSAIQGLGKLAKNIQYF.

The chain carries TRBV28 and TRBJ2-3; 8 bases agree with TRBD2. With 3 bases clipped from V and 1 base from J, the junction kept 9 bases outside the gene matches. This CDR3 spans 17 amino acids. Per germline, CDR1 MDHEN and CDR2 SYDVKM. The CDR3 protein is CASSLFGGGLGTDTQYF. In nucleotides, the CDR3 is TGTGCCAGCAGTTTGTTCGGGGGGGGCCTCGGCACAGATACGCAGTATTTT.

The V gene is TRBV9, the J gene TRBJ1-5, with TRBD1 identical over 8 bases. The CDR3 is 14 amino acids. V lost 8 bases to trimming and J lost 7 bases; unmatched junction nucleotides: 11. The germline V gene has CDR1 SGDLS and CDR2 YYNGEE. The CDR3 nucleotides are TGTGCCAGAAGACCCAGGGGGCGAAAGCAGCCCCAGCATTTT. Encoded protein: CARRPRGRKQPQHF.

This chain links TRBV11-3 with TRBJ2-7; D possibly corresponds to TRBD2 (7 bases). Trimming left V 4 bases short and J 0 bases short, with 13 bases between. This CDR3 region has 15 residues. Germline V gene data show CDR1 as SGHNT and CDR2 as YENEEA. The CDR3 nucleotides read TGTGCCAGCAGCTCGGGGGGCTCTAGCTCCTACGAGCAGTACTTC. Protein sequence: CASSSGGSSSYEQYF.

This chain links TRBV7-6 with TRBJ1-4; 10 positions agree with TRBD1. CDR1 is SGHVS and CDR2 is FNYEAQ in the germline V gene. V lost 5 bases, J lost 7 bases, and 4 bases stayed unmatched. CDR3 length equals 14 residues. The CDR3: CASSRTGGGEKLFF. The CDR3 nucleotides read TGTGCCAGCAGCCGGACAGGGGGGGGTGAAAAACTGTTTTTT.

Written as DNA, the CDR3 is TGTGCCATCAGTGAGAAGGTACAGGGGATCCAGCCCCAGCATTTT. Its protein is CAISEKVQGIQPQHF. The rearrangement uses TRBV10-3 and TRBJ1-5; TRBD1 aligns across 7 bases. This CDR3 has 15 amino acids. The germline gives CDR1 ENHRY, CDR2 SYGVKD. Trimming cost V 2 bases and J 7 bases; bases outside gene matches: 8.

This rearrangement joins TRBV27 to TRBJ2-7; perhaps TRBD2 as D (6 bases). The CDR3 has 14 residues. CDR1 and CDR2 from the germline V gene are MNHEY and SMNVEV (reference sequence). Trimming took off 4 bases at V and 5 bases at J, with 15 bases between the two ends. The CDR3 DNA reads as TGTGCCAGCAGTTCCTCGGAGGGGTATGACGAGCAGTACTTC. Translation gives CASSSSEGYDEQYF.

V usage is TRBV4-2 and J usage is TRBJ2-3, with D maybe TRBD2 (6 bases). CDR3 length: 17 amino acids. CDR1 is LGHNA and CDR2 is YNFKEQ in the germline V gene. V was pared by 4 bases and J by 2 bases, with 19 bases between. The CDR3 DNA follows: TGTGCCAGCAGCCCGTACTCGGGAGCGGGTATCACAGATACGCAGTATTTT. Translating gives CASSPYSGAGITDTQYF.

This clone was observed once. The chain carries TRBV27 and TRBJ1-1, with no clear D. This CDR3 region has 14 residues. The ends were cut back, 1 base at V and 5 bases at J, with 11 bases in the middle. Germline V gene lookup returns CDR1 MNHEY and CDR2 SMNVEV (reference sequence). The CDR3 region is CASSLLVGSTEAFF. The CDR3 bases are TGTGCCAGCAGTTTATTGGTAGGGAGTACTGAAGCTTTCTTT.

The rearrangement uses TRBV15 and TRBJ2-5; 10 bases match TRBD1. J gave up 0 bases and V 3 bases, and 7 bases lay outside the gene matches. The CDR3 sequence is 17 residues long. In germline, CDR1 is LNHNV, CDR2 YYDKDF (reference sequence). CDR3 in DNA: TGTGCCACCAGCAGTCACGGGACAGGGGTGTACCAAGAGACCCAGTACTTC. It specifies CATSSHGTGVYQETQYF.